This TCR beta chain derives from a study of vaccination and CD4 T cells after COVID-19. Study as a whole: Culture controls were given either a CEFX pool, an HIV-1 Nef pool, or no peptide. Findings and limits, study-wide: The median SARS-CoV-2-reactive clonotype number increased from approximately 21 to 40, without statistical significance.

Specified treatment: roughly 11-day PBMC culture with coronavirus spike peptide pools or control peptides (ViraFEST assay). Some 2 million PBMCs were grown per well alongside 9 to 10 IU/ml IL-2 and 7.5 to 10 ug/ml peptide pools. With 10 to 11 days of culture completed, CD4+ T cells were isolated by negative selection. Scientists ran DNA taken from cultured CD4+ T cells through the Oncomine TCR Beta short-read assay for sequencing. TCRdb itself ran the PCR reads through MiXCR, one entry per CDR3 protein. The sample has 17,000 or so distinct CDR3 sequences, approximately 31% seen once. Comment on this clonotype: Antigen: not known.

The germline CDR1 and CDR2 sequences are KGHDR and SFDVKD. The length of the CDR3 is 15 residues. V was clipped by 4 bases and J by 5 bases, with 13 bases between them. The sequenced sample consisted of cultured CD4+ T cells from blood. The chain employs TRBV24-1 and TRBJ1-4; no definite D call. This clonotype originated in a human donor with COVID-19. CDR3 in DNA: TGTGCCACCAGTGACGCGACGGCCGAAAATGAAAAACTGTTTTTT. The encoded protein is CATSDATAENEKLFF.